These 7 T cell receptor beta chains were sequenced from one sample in a study of T-cell memory formation after mild COVID-19. TCRdb called the 5' RACE reads again in MiXCR, with one record for every CDR3 protein. Of roughly 620,000 distinct CDR3 sequences listed, approximately 18% are singletons. Sequencing was carried out using PBMCs or a T cell subset sorted from them (not recorded which). The receptors come from an adult woman who had mild COVID-19 (a few samples of this study predate the infection). Cell type and time point are not known.

This clonotype has just a few counts. The chain joins TRBV3-1 to TRBJ2-3; possible D gene TRBD2, 5 bases. Germline V gene lookup returns CDR1 LGHDT and CDR2 YNNKEL (reference sequence). V lost 1 base, J lost 2 bases, and 13 bases lay in between. The CDR3 is made up of 16 amino acids. The CDR3 coding sequence is TGTGCCAGCAGCCAAGGGGAAGGACTCTTCACAGATACGCAGTATTTT. This translates into CASSQGEGLFTDTQYF.

The chain links TRBV19 to TRBJ2-2; 7 nucleotides align to TRBD1. V shed 1 base and J 4 bases; nucleotides not matched to a gene: 3. The CDR3 is 15 residues long. The V gene's germline CDR1 is LNHDA and CDR2 SQIVND (reference sequence). The CDR3 sequence is CASSIGSGGTGELFF. DNA of the CDR3: TGTGCCAGTAGTATAGGTTCAGGGGGCACCGGGGAGCTGTTTTTT.

This clonotype has only a few counts. CDR3 protein: CASSSGGRTGNEQFF. CDR3 in DNA: TGTGCCAGCAGCTCGGGGGGACGGACGGGAAATGAGCAGTTCTTC. V is TRBV5-4 and J is TRBJ2-1; 7 bases align to TRBD2. J gave up 7 bases and V 3 bases, and 10 bases lay outside the gene matches. CDR3 length: 15 residues. Germline values: CDR1 SGHNT, CDR2 YYREEE (reference sequence).

This clonotype was seen more than once but under ten times. This chain connects TRBV20-1 to TRBJ1-1, with TRBD1 identical over 7 bases. After removal of 1 base from V and 11 bases from J, the junction contained 10 bases not matched to a gene. The CDR3 totals 13 residues. CDR1 DFQATT and CDR2 SNEGSKA come from the germline V gene (reference sequence). CDR3: CSARGKTGSSAFF. Written as DNA, the CDR3 is TGCAGTGCTAGAGGCAAGACAGGGTCTAGCGCTTTCTTT.

This chain uses TRBV5-4 with TRBJ1-1; D is perhaps TRBD1 (6 bases). CDR1 and CDR2 from the germline V gene are SGHNT and YYREEE (reference sequence). The CDR3 totals 11 residues. The V end was cut by 9 bases, the J end by 8 bases, with 14 bases between. The CDR3 DNA sequence: TGTGCCACCCAGACAGGAACCGAAGCTTTCTTT. This encodes CATQTGTEAFF.

This chain uses TRBV30 with TRBJ2-2; D ambiguous. CDR1 GTSNPN and CDR2 SVGIG come from the germline V gene (reference sequence). The length of the CDR3 is 12 residues. The V gene lost 4 bases and the J gene lost 4 bases, with 7 bases spanning the gap. Here the CDR3 reads CAWTGPTGELFF. CDR3 DNA: TGTGCCTGGACTGGGCCCACCGGGGAGCTGTTTTTT.

This clonotype was counted between two and nine times. The chain has TRBV15 and TRBJ2-2; a possible D gene is TRBD1 (6 bases). The CDR3 covers 18 residues. V gave up 0 bases and J gave up 0 bases, with 14 bases separating them. CDR1 is LNHNV and CDR2 is YYDKDF in the germline V gene (reference sequence). CDR3: CATSRDPWTATNTGELFF. CDR3 nucleotides: TGTGCCACCAGCAGAGACCCCTGGACAGCGACGAACACCGGGGAGCTGTTTTTT.